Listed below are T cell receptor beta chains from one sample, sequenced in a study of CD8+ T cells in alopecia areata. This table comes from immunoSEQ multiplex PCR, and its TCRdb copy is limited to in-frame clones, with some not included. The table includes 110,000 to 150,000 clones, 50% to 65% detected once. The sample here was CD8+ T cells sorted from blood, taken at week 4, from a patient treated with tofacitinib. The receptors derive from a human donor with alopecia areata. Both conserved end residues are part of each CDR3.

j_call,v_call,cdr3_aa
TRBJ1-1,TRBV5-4,CASSLGTEAFF
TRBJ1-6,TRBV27,CASSERNRGYNSPLHF
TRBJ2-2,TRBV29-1,CSAYSVGELFF
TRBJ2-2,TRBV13,CASSPSGGAFTGELFF
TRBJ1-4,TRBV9,CASSASGNPNEKLFF
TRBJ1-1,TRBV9,CASSETGDTEAFF
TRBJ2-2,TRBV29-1,CSVDRGTGELFF
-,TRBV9,CASSVGGGNYEQYF
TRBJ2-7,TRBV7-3,CALDRDEQYF
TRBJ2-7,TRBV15,CATSRDRTGGYEQYF
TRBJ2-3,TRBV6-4,CASSGTGGADTQYF
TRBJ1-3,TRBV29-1,CSVGGDPSSGNTIYF
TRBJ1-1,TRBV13,CASSLDRDTSNTEAFF
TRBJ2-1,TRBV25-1,CASSVTRNEQFF
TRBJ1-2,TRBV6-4,CASSQDRGRNYGYTF
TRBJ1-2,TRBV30,CAWSSDRGGGYTF
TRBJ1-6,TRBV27,CASSLWGTGASPLHF
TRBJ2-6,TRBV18,CASSPSQGANVLTF
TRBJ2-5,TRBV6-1,CASSEGIRIQLETQYF
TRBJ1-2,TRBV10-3,CAISEWEEVTRLNYGYTF
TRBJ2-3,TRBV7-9,CATRGSGTDTQYF
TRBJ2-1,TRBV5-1,CASSYPTGEQFF
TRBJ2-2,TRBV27,CASGDGNTGELFF
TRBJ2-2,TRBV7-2,CASSLESRWGSTGELFF
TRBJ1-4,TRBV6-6,CASSPHRGPNEKLFF
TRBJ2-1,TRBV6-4,CASSDKLAGSSEQFF
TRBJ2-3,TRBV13,CASSWDSTTDTQYF
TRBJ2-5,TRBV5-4,CASSLLAGAVQETQYF
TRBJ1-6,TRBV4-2,CASSQDWGGPPLHF
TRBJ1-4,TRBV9,CASSPRPGGEKLFF
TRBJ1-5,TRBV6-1,CASSEWEGYSNQPQHF
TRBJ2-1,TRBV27,CASSYYGQGADEQFF
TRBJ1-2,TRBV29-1,CSVGPTVNYGYTF
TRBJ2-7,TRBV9,CASSVGTSEQYF
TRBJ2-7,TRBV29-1,CSVERQGSTSYEQYF
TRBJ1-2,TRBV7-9,CASSSTGTVYGYTF
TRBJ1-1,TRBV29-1,CSVESGWGNTEAFF
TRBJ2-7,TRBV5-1,CATRTGSGEQYF
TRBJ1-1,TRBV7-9,CASSRQTLNTEAFF
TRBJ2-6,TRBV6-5,CASGYGANVLTF
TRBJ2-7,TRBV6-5,CASRRTGEGVEQYF